The source of this T cell receptor (beta chain) is a study of blood T cell repertoires in COVID-19. Across the study: T cells, B-cell-depleted T cells, or PBMCs provided the cDNA or gDNA that served as material.

Method: immunoSEQ multiplex PCR; TCRdb's copy keeps in-frame clones and lacks some. This table holds some 150,000 clones, roughly nine tenths found once. Source material: peripheral blood. The clonotype was recovered from a human donor in a cohort sampled during active COVID-19.

CDR3 sequence: CASSTGTGGYEQYF. CDR3 bases: TGCGCCAGCAGCACCGGGACAGGGGGCTACGAGCAGTACTTC. The J gene is TRBJ2-7, the V gene TRBV5-1; 11 nucleotides line up with TRBD1. The CDR3 runs 14 residues. V shed 4 bases and J 3 bases; nucleotides not matched to a gene: 3. Germline CDR1 is SGHRS and CDR2 is YFSETQ.